This record looks at one T cell receptor (beta chain) sequence and its context. This CDR3 region has 12 residues. CDR1 and CDR2 from the germline V gene are SGHTS and YDEGEE. With 1 base clipped from V and 13 bases from J, the junction kept 2 bases outside the gene matches. The record originates from a study of blood T cell repertoires in COVID-19. Overall study context: PBMCs, B-cell-depleted T cells, or T cells were the source of the cDNA or gDNA that made up the material.

The authors' processing: Amplified reference gene primers provided the basis for estimating nucleated cell counts. Measured with immunoSEQ multiplex PCR; TCRdb has only the in-frame clones, and not every one. V, J and clone size are taken as reported in that table, and D and trimming were inferred from the DNA itself. In the table there are roughly 100,000 clones, around 90% of which are singletons. The chain carries TRBV5-8 and TRBJ2-1, with TRBD1 identical over 10 bases. The TCR was taken from a man in his fifties or sixties in a cohort sampled during active COVID-19. What was sequenced was peripheral blood. As DNA, the CDR3 is TGTGCCAGCAGCTTGAGACAGGGGGCACAGTTCTTC. Its protein is CASSLRQGAQFF.